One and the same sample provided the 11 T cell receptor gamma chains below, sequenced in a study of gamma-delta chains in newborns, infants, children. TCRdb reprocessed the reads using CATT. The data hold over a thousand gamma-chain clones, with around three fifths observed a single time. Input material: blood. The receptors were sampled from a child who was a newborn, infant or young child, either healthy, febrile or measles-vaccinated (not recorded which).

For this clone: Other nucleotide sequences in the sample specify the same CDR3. CDR3 region: CALWEALQELGKKIKVF. CDR3 nucleotides: TGTGCCTTGTGGGAGGCCCTTCAAGAGTTGGGCAAAAAAATCAAGGTATTT. This chain joins TRGV9 and TRGJP. No J segment appears in TCRdb, so it was assigned here by matching the sequence to germline. The CDR3 length is 17 residues. CDR1 GITISATS and CDR2 ISYDGTV come from the germline V gene (reference sequence). The V gene end was trimmed by 2 bases and the J gene end by 4 bases; junction bases not matched to a gene: 5.

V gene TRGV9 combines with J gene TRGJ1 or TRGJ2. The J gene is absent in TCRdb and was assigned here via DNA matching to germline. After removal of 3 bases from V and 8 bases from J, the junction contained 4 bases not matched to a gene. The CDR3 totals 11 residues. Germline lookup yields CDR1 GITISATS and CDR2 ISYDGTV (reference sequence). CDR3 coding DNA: TGTGCCTTGTGGGAGACCGATAAGAAACTCTTT. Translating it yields CALWETDKKLF.

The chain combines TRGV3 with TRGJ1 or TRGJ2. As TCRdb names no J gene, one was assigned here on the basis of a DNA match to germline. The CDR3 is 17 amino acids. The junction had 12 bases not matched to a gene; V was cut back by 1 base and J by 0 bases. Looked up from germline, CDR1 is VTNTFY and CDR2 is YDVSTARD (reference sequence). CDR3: CATWDSSPFKNYYKKLF. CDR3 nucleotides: TGTGCCACCTGGGACAGCTCCCCCTTCAAGAATTATTATAAGAAACTCTTT.

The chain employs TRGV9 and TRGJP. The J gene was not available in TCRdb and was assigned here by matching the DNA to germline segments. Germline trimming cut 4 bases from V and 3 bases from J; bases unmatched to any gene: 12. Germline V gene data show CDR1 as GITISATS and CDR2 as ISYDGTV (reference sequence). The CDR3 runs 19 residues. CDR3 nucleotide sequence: TGTGCCTTGTGGGAACAAAAACAATTGCAAGAGTTGGGCAAAAAAATCAAGGTATTT. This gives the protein CALWEQKQLQELGKKIKVF.

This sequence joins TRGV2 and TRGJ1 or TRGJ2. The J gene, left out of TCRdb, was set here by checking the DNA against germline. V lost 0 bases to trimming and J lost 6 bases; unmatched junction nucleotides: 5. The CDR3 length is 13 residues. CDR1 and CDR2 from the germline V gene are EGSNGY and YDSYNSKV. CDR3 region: CATWDGQGYKKLF. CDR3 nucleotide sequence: TGTGCCACCTGGGACGGGCAGGGTTATAAGAAACTCTTT.

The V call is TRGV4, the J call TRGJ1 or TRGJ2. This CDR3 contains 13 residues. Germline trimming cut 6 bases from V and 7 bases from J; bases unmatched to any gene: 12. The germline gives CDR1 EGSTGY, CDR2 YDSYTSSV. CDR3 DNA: TGTGCCACCTGGAAAATTGAAGGGTATAAGAAACTCTTT. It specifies CATWKIEGYKKLF.

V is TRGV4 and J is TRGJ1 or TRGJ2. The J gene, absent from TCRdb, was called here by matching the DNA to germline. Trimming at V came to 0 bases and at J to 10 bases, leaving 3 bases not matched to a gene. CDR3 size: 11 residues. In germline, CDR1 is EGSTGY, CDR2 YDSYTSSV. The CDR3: CATWDGEKKLF. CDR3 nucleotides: TGTGCCACCTGGGATGGGGAAAAGAAACTCTTT.

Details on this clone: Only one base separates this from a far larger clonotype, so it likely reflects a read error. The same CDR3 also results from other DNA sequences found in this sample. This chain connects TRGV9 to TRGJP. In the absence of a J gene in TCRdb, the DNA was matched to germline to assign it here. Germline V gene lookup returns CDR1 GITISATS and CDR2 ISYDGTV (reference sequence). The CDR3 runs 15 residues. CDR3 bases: TGTGCCCTGTGGGAGCAAGAGTTGGGCAAAAAAATCAAGGTATTT. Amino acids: CALWEQELGKKIKVF.

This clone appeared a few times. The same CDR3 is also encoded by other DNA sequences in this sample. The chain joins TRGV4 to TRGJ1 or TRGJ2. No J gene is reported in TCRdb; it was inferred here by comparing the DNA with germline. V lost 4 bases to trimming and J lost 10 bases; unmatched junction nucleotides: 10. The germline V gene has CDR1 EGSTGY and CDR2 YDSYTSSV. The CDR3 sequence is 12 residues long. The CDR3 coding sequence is TGTGCCACCTGGGACGGACTTAGGAAGAAACTCTTT. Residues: CATWDGLRKKLF.

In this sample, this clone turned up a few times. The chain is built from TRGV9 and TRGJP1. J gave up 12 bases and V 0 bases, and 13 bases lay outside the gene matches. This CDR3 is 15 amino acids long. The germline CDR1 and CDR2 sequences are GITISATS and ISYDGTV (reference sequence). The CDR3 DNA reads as TGTGCCTTGTGGGAGGTGCATCAGAGAAGAGGGTTCAAGATATTT. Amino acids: CALWEVHQRRGFKIF.

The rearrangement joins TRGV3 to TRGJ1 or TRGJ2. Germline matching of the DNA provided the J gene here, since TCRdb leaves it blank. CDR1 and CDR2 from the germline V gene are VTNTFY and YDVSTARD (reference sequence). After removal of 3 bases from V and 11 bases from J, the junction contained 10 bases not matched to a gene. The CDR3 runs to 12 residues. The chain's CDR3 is CATWDGLWEKLF. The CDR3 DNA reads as TGTGCCACCTGGGACGGCCTTTGGGAGAAACTCTTT.